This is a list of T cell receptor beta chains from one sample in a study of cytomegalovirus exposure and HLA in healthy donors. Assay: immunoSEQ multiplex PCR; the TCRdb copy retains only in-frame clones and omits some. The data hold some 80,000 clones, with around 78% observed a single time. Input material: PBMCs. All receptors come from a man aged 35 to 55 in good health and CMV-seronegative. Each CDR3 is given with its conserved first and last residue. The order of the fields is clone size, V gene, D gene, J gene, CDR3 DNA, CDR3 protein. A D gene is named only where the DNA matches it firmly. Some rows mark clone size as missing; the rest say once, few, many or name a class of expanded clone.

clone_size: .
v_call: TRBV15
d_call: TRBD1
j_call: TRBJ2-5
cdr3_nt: TGTGCCACCAGCAGTCCTCTGGGCCGAGGGACAGGGGGAATCCAAGAGACCCAGTACTTC
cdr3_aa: CATSSPLGRGTGGIQETQYF

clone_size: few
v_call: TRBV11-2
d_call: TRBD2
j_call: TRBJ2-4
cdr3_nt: TGTGCCAGCAGCTCCACCCCTAGCGGGACGTTATCCAAAAACATTCAGTACTTC
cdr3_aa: CASSSTPSGTLSKNIQYF

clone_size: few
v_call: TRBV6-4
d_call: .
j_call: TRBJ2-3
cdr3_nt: TGTGCCAGCAGTCCAGAAGTGACAGATACGCAGTATTTT
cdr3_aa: CASSPEVTDTQYF

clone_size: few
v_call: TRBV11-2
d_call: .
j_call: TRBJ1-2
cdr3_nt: TGTGCCAGCAGCTCCCAATGGCGGGGGACGTGGGGCTACACCTTC
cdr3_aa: CASSSQWRGTWGYTF

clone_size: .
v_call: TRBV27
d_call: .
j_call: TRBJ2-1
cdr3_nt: TGTGCCAGCAGTTTCGGCGGGTTTCACAATGAGCAGTTCTTC
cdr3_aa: CASSFGGFHNEQFF

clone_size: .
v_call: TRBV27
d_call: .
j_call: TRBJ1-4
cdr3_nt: TGTGCCAGCAGTTTATTCGGGCAGGGGAATGAAAAACTGTTTTTT
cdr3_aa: CASSLFGQGNEKLFF

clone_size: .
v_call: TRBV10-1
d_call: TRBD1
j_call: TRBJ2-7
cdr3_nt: TGCGCCAGCAGCAGGGGGACAGGGGCCAACGAGCAGTACTTC
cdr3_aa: CASSRGTGANEQYF

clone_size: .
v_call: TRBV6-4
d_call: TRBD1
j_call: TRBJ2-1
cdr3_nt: TGTGCCAGCAGTGACTTGGCCCCGGGACAGGGGCACAATGAGCAGTTCTTC
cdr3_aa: CASSDLAPGQGHNEQFF

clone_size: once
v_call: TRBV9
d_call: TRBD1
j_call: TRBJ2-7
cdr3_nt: TGTGCCAGCAGCGCCTCCCCTGGGGGACAGGGTGGCGAGCAGTACTTC
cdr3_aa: CASSASPGGQGGEQYF

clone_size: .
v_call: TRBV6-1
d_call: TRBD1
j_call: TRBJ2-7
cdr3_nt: TGTGCCAGCAGTGAAGGGACAGGGGGCTCCTACGAGCAGTACTTC
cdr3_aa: CASSEGTGGSYEQYF

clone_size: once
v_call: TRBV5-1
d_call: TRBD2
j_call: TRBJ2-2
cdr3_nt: TGCGCCAGCAGCGGGGCTAGCGGGAGGGCCGACGGGGAGCTGTTTTTT
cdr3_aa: CASSGASGRADGELFF

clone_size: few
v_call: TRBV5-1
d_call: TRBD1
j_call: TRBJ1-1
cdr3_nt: TGCGCCAGCAGCTTGGTGGGACAGCGAGACACTGAAGCTTTCTTT
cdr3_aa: CASSLVGQRDTEAFF

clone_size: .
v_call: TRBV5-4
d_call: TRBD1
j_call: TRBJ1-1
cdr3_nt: TGTGCCAGCAGCGGGGCGGGGACAGGGGGCCCTTGGGCTGAAGCTTTCTTT
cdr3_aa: CASSGAGTGGPWAEAFF

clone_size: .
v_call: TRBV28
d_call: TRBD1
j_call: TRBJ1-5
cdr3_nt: TGTGCCAGCAGACGACAGGGCGATCAGCCCCAGCATTTT
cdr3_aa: CASRRQGDQPQHF

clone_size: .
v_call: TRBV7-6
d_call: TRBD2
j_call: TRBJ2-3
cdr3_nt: TGTGCCAGCAGCTTAATCTCGGGGGGGAAGACAGATACGCAGTATTTT
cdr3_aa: CASSLISGGKTDTQYF

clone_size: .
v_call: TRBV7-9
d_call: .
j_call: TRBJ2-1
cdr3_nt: TGTGCCAGCAGCTTAGCGCGCCGGGATGAGCAGTTCTTC
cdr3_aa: CASSLARRDEQFF

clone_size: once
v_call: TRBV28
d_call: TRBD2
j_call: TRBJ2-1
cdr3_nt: TGTGCCAGCAGTTTTTCCGGGACTAGCGGGACACAGAGGCTCTTC
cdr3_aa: CASSFSGTSGTQRLF

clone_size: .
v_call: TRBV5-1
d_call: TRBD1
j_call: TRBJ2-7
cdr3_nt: TGCGCCAGCAGCAAGGGACAGGGGGCCTACGAGCAGTACTTC
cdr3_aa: CASSKGQGAYEQYF

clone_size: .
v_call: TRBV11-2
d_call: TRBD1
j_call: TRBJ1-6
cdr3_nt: TGTGCCAGCAGCCCAGGGGGCCTCTCCTATAATTCACCCCTCCACTTT
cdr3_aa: CASSPGGLSYNSPLHF

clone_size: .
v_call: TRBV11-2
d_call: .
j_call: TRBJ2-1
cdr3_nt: TGTGCCAGCAGCCCTGGGCGGGACCTCTACAATGAGCAGTTCTTC
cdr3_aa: CASSPGRDLYNEQFF

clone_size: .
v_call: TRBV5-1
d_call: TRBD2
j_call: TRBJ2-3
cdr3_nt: TGCGCCAGCAGCTTACGCGGGAGTAGCGGGAGCCTGGATACGCAGTATTTT
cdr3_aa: CASSLRGSSGSLDTQYF

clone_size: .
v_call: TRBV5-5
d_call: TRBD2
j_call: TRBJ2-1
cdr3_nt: TGTGCCAGCAGCGAAGGACTAGCGGGAGTTCTACTGTACAATGAGCAGTTCTTC
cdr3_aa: CASSEGLAGVLLYNEQFF

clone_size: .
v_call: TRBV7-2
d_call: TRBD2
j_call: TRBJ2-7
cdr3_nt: TGTGCCAGCAGCCGGACTAGCGGGAACTACGAGCAGTACTTC
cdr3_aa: CASSRTSGNYEQYF

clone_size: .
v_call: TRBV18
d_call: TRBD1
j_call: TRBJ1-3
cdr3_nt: TGTGCCAGCTCACCACCGAGCAGGGGGAACACCATATATTTT
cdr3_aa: CASSPPSRGNTIYF

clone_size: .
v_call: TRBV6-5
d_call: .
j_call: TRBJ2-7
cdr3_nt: TGTGCCAGCAGTTACAATCTCAGAACCTACGAGCAGTACTTC
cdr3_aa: CASSYNLRTYEQYF

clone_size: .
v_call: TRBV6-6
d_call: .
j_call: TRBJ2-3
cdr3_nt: TGTGCCAGCAGTTACCCCAGAGATACGCAGTATTTT
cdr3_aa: CASSYPRDTQYF

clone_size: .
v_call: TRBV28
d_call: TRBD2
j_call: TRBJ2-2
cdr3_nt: TGTGCCAGCAGCCATGGACTAGCGCGGACCGGGGAGCTGTTTTTT
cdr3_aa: CASSHGLARTGELFF

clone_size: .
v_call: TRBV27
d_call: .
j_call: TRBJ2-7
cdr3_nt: TGTGCCAGCAGTTTGAGTAGACAGGTGAGCTCCTACGAGCAGTACTTC
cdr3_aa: CASSLSRQVSSYEQYF

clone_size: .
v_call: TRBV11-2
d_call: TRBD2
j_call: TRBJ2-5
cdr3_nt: TGTGCCAGCAGCTTATGGGCTAGCGGGAGTAGGGAGACCCAGTACTTC
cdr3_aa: CASSLWASGSRETQYF

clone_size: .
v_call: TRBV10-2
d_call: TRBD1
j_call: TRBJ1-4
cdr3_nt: TGCGCCAGCAGTGACACCACAGGGGTCTTCAGAACTAATGAAAAACTGTTTTTT
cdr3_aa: CASSDTTGVFRTNEKLFF

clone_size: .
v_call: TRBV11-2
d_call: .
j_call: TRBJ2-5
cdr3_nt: TGTGCCAGCAGCTTGCGAGAGACCCAGTACTTC
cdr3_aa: CASSLRETQYF

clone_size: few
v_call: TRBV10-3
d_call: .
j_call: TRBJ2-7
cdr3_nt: TGTGCCATCAGTGTGGGAGCCATTTACGAGCAGTACTTC
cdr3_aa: CAISVGAIYEQYF

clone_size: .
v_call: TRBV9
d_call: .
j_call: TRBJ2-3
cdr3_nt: TGTGCCAGCAGCGTAGAGCGGTTTAGCACAGATACGCAGTATTTT
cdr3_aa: CASSVERFSTDTQYF

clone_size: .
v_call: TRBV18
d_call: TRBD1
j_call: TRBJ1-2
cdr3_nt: TGTGCCAGCTCACCGGACAGGGCCCATGGCTACACCTTC
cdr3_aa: CASSPDRAHGYTF

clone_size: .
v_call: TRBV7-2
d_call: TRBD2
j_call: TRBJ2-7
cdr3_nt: TGTGCCAGCAGCTTAGGCGCGGGAGGTTCCTACGAGCAGTACTTC
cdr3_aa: CASSLGAGGSYEQYF

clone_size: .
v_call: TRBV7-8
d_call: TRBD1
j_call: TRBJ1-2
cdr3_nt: TGTGCCAGCAGCCCGGCCCCAGGGGGATATGGCTACACCTTC
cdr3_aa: CASSPAPGGYGYTF

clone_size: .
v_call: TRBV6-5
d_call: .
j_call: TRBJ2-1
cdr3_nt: TGTGCCAGCAGTTACGGCGGCAGCTCCTACAATGAGCAGTTCTTC
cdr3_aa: CASSYGGSSYNEQFF

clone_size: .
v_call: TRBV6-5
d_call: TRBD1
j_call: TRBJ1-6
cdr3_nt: TGTGCCAGCAGCCGACAGGGCGGTTCACCCCTCCACTTT
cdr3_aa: CASSRQGGSPLHF

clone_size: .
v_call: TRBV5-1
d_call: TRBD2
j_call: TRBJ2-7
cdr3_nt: TGCGCCAGCAGCAGCGGACTAGCGGGAACCTACGAGCAGTACTTC
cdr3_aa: CASSSGLAGTYEQYF

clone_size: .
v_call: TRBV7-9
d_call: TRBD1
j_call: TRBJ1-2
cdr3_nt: TGTGCCGGCAGCCCGGGACAGGCTACCTATGGCTACACCTTC
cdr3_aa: CAGSPGQATYGYTF

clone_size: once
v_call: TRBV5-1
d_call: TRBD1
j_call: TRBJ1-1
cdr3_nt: TGCGCCAGCAGCGAGACAGGGACGGCCGCTGAAGCTTTCTTT
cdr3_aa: CASSETGTAAEAFF

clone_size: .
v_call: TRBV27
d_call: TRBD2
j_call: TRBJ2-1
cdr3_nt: TGTGCCAGCAGATCAGGAGGGACTAGCGGGAGTAATGAGCAGTTCTTC
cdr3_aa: CASRSGGTSGSNEQFF

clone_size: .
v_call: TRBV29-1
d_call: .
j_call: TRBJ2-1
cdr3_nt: TGCAGCTCTGGACAGCTTTACAATGAGCAGTTCTTC
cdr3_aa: CSSGQLYNEQFF

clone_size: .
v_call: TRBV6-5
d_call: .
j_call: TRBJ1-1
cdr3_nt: TGTGCCAGCAGTTACCAGGTACAGACGAACACTGAAGCTTTCTTT
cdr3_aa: CASSYQVQTNTEAFF

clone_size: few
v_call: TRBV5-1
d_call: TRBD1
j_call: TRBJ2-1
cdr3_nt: TGCGCCAGCAGCCCCCCGGGACAGGGGGCAAGTAATGAGCAGTTCTTC
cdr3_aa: CASSPPGQGASNEQFF

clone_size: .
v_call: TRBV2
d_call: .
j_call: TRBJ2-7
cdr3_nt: TGTGCCAGCAGTGCGGAACTAGTTCTGGGCGAGCAGTACTTC
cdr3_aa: CASSAELVLGEQYF

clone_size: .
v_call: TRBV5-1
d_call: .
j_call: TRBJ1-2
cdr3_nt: TGCGCCAGCAGCTACTCCTCTCTTCAACAGAGTAACTATGGCTACACCTTC
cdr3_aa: CASSYSSLQQSNYGYTF

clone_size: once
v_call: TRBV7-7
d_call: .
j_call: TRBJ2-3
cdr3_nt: TGTGCTAGCAGCCTCCTAGGGGCAGATACGCAGTATTTT
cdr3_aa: CASSLLGADTQYF

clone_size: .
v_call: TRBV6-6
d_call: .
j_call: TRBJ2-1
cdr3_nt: TGTGCCAGCACTAGAGACAATGAGCAGTTCTTC
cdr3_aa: CASTRDNEQFF

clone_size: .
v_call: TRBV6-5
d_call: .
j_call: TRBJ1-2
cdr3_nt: TGTGCCAGTCTGATTGGGGGGAGCTATGGCTACACCTTC
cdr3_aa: CASLIGGSYGYTF

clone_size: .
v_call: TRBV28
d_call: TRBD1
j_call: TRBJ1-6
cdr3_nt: TGTGCCAGCAGTATTGGGGACAGGGAAAATTCACCCCTCCACTTT
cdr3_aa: CASSIGDRENSPLHF

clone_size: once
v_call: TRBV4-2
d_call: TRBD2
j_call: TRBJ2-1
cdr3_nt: TGTGCCAGCAGCCAAGATCGAGCGGGGGGCTACAATGAGCAGTTCTTC
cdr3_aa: CASSQDRAGGYNEQFF

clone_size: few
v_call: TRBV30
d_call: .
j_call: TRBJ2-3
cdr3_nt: TGTGCCTGGACGGGAGCAGATACGCAGTATTTT
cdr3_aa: CAWTGADTQYF

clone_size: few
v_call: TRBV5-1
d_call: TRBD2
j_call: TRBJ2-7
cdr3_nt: TGCGCCAGCAGCTCTAGCGGCTCCAGCTCCTACGAGCAGTACTTC
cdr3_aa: CASSSSGSSSYEQYF

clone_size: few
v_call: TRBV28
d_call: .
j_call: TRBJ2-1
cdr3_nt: TGTGCCAGCAGTTCTGTCTCGGGAACTCTTATCCGCTCCTACAATGAGCAGTTCTTC
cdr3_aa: CASSSVSGTLIRSYNEQFF

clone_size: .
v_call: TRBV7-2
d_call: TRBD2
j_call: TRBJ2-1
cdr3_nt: TGTGCCAGCAGCTTAGCGGGAGGGCCCAATGAGCAGTTCTTC
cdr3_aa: CASSLAGGPNEQFF

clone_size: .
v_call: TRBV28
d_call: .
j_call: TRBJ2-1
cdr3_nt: TGTGCCAGCATTGTCGGGGACTCCTACAATGAGCAGTTCTTC
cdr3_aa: CASIVGDSYNEQFF

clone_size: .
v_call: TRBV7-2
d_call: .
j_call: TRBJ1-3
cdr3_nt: TGTGCCAGCAGCCCCCAGGGGTCTGGAAACACCATATATTTT
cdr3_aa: CASSPQGSGNTIYF